A selection of T cell receptor beta chains follows, all from one sample in a study of PD-1 blockade in classical Hodgkin lymphoma. Sequenced by immunoSEQ multiplex PCR; TCRdb stores in-frame clones only, minus some. The sample has over 20,000 clones, less than 90% seen once. The source material was CD4+ T cells from blood, sampled at baseline. The receptor source for this set is a human donor with classical Hodgkin lymphoma. The conserved cysteine and the conserved F or W are not part of the CDR3 here.

v_gene,j_gene,CDR3aa
TRBV5-1,TRBJ2-7,ASSLTGGYEQY
TRBV6-1,TRBJ1-4,ASSERPEKLF
TRBV25-1,TRBJ2-5,ASSEEPSYQETQY
TRBV6-1,TRBJ2-3,ASSDPWGGAADTQY
TRBV7-9,TRBJ1-4,ASSVRGSNEKLF
TRBV6-4,TRBJ1-1,ASSDSWGAEAF
TRBV13,TRBJ1-4,ASSLLNEKLF
TRBV10-3,TRBJ2-5,AISLQGETQY
TRBV9,TRBJ2-5,ASSVRGGQETQY
TRBV5-1,TRBJ2-5,ASSLVPGETQY
TRBV19,TRBJ2-2,ASFSGQGAPTGELF
TRBV6-5,TRBJ1-1,ASSYRQGTEAF
TRBV28,TRBJ1-6,ASHQQDNSPLH
TRBV9,TRBJ1-4,ASSPGFESGGEKLF
TRBV10-3,TRBJ2-5,AISEPTSGGEETQY
TRBV5-8,TRBJ2-2,ASSRWWSSTGELF
TRBV7-9,TRBJ1-1,ASKTGTGHLEAF
TRBV14,TRBJ1-1,ASSQMDTEAF
TRBV28,TRBJ2-5,ASSPSGGGGRETQY
TRBV2,TRBJ2-5,ASRGRRGQETQY
TRBV28,TRBJ2-3,ASSITPRLARTDTQY
TRBV6-5,TRBJ1-1,ASSYSKGLGTEAF
TRBV5-6,TRBJ1-2,ASSSGLGKDYGYT
TRBV5-6,TRBJ1-6,ASRVGARADNSPLH
TRBV12-5,TRBJ1-1,ASGSGQFSEAF
TRBV11-2,TRBJ1-2,ASSLDPRAGAGYT
TRBV4-2,TRBJ1-1,ASSRGQGMNTEAF
TRBV6-6,TRBJ1-5,ASSHWGHSNQPQH
TRBV11-2,TRBJ1-3,ASSLGSSGNTIY
TRBV6-5,TRBJ1-5,ASSYSAGWRTQH
TRBV6-5,TRBJ1-4,ASSYGEKLF